This TCR beta chain was captured by sequencing in a study of T cell responses to AZD1222 COVID-19 vaccine (dated by TCRdb to the early 2020s). At the level of the whole study: AZD1222 recipients given second doses at about 4 weeks or at about 12 weeks were pooled, since spike-specific TCR depth and breadth were not found to differ between the two schedules. A total of under 250 trial participants underwent TCR sequencing, of whom about 210 had received two doses of AZD1222 and approximately 25 had received two doses of the MenACWY control vaccine. Enrollment into the trials was organized by age into subgroups of 18-55, 56-69 and 70-plus years, and those subgroups contained approximately 160, 26 and 62 TCR-sequenced participants, respectively.

Overall study results and their limits: Spike-specific TCR breadth and depth rose significantly after two AZD1222 doses compared with day 0 and with MenACWY recipients. In the small 56-69-year group, the increase in depth fell short of significance, most likely because of low power. Conclusions about previously exposed vaccinees were limited because only six AZD1222 recipients were SARS-CoV-2 seropositive at baseline. Epitopes outside the regions mutated in the B.1.351 and B.1.1.7 variants were reportedly recognized by nearly half of the unique spike-specific TCRs. The whole spike protein was spanned by vaccine-associated CD4 TCRs, and dominant responses were seen in regions 160-218 and 743-854. Participants were mostly white British and included more females than males, and it was suggested by the authors that clonal diversity may have been underestimated. Because no day 14 peak-response samples were available, repertoires were characterized only after the peak T cell response.

The sample holds one count of this clone. Its recognized antigen is unknown. Nothing much larger sits one base from this clone, and base qualities are not available. Spanning cysteine to phenylalanine, the CDR3 consists of 14 amino acids. This entry keeps only the CDR3 DNA: 42 bases, framed from base 1. Unmatched junction bases come to 13, with V trimmed by 6 bases and J by 9 bases. Taken from the germline V gene, the CDR1 and CDR2 loops are SNHLY and FYNNEI. This sample's time point label indicates: baseline before first vaccination. Samples from vaccinated people were obtained from the UK trials COV001 and COV002, which included a single-blind randomized controlled phase 2/3 trial of AZD1222 (ChAdOx1 nCoV-19) in healthy adults. Trial participant PBMC samples were collected at day 0 and day 28 after the second dose for TCRbeta chain sequencing. The CDR3 regions of human TCRbeta chains were analyzed by immunosequencing. As for the authors' bioinformatics: Repertoire TCRs were matched against a reference library of SARS-CoV-2-specific TCRs generated with the MIRA antigen-specificity platform. Breadth was defined as the fraction of unique TCRs that were SARS-CoV-2-associated. Depth was defined as the fraction of total T cells that were SARS-CoV-2-associated. Using the MIRA data, each spike-specific TCR was assigned both to the spike region to which the TCR was reactive and to a CD4 or CD8 class. Log10-transformed breadth and depth values were compared by one-way ANOVA with Sidak's multiple comparisons tests. Held by TCRdb, this immuneACCESS table contains in-frame sequences only and omits some clones. Under half of the omission traces to an unresolved V gene where checked; the cause of the rest is unknown. V and J calls plus clone size are reproduced from that table; the DNA served to infer D and trimming. This sample is represented by about 160,000 clones; about nine tenths of them were singletons. The top ten constitute less than 2.5% of the sample.

This clonotype was obtained from an adult in good health. The sequenced sample was peripheral blood, obtained on day 0 of AZD1222 vaccination. The rearrangement combines TRBV2 with TRBJ2-7, with TRBD2 matching 8 junction bases. The DNA is TGTGCCAGCAGGGAAAATAGCGGGAAGGTTGGGCAGTACTTC. It translates as CASRENSGKVGQYF. The CDR3 plus the reference TRBV2 and TRBJ2-7 genes for the other parts give the full variable domain: EPEVTQTPSHQVTQMGQEVILRCVPISNHLYFYWYRQILGQKVEFLVSFYNNEISEKSEIFDDQFSVERPDGSNFTLKIRSTKLEDSAMYFCASRENSGKVGQYFGPGTRLTVT.